This TCR beta chain is drawn from a study of sequential checkpoint blockade in melanoma. The overall study: Patients were randomized 1:1 to nivolumab-then-ipilimumab or ipilimumab-then-nivolumab first-line.

CDR1 and CDR2 from the germline V gene are SGHNT and YENEEA. The CDR3 loop spans 19 amino acids. V was shortened by 3 bases and J by 0 bases, with 24 bases between the two germline ends. This clone was detected only a few times. Assay used: immunoSEQ multiplex PCR; TCRdb lists only in-frame clones, some missing. The sample shows around 1,500 clones, 20% to 25% of them seen only once. Treatment described: randomized to nivolumab then ipilimumab (arm A) or the reverse (arm B). Sample: tumor tissue (inferred from file names), taken from a patient given nivolumab and ipilimumab in sequence. The chain joins TRBV11-3 to TRBJ2-7; TRBD1 might be the D (5 bases). This receptor was obtained from a human donor with melanoma. In DNA, the CDR3 is TGTGCCAGCAGCTTGGATTTGGGCAGGGTCGATTATAGCTCCTACGAGCAGTACTTC. The encoded protein is CASSLDLGRVDYSSYEQYF.